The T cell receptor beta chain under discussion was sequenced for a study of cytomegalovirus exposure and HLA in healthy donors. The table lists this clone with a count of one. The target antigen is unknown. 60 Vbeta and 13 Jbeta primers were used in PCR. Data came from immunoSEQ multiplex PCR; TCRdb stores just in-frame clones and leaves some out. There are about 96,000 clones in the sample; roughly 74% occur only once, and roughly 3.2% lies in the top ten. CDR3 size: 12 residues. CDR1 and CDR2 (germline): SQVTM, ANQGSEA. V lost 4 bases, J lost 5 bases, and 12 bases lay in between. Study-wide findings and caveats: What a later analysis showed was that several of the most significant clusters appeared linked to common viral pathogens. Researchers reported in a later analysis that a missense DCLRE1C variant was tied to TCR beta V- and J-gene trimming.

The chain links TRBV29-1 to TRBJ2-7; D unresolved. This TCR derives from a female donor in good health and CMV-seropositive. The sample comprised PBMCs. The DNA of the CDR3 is TGCAGCGTTGCCGGCTTCCGGGACGAGCAGTACTTC. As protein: CSVAGFRDEQYF.